One and the same sample provided the 29 T cell receptor beta chains below, sequenced in a study of T cells in Graves' hyperthyroidism and ophthalmopathy. Amplification of TCR beta CDR3 regions was performed using RNA transcripts as template. RT-PCR in the first round (using the HTBI primer set) targeted the TCR CDR3. TCRdb fed the multiplex PCR reads into MiXCR, producing one record per CDR3 protein. Here the sample spans nearly 600,000 distinct CDR3 sequences, 14% being singletons. The sequencing sample was made of blood. The source is a woman under 30 with Graves' ophthalmopathy.

This clonotype was counted many times. The chain links TRBV20-1 to TRBJ1-4; TRBD1 matches at 8 bases. Germline V gene sequence: CDR1 DFQATT, CDR2 SNEGSKA (reference sequence). The CDR3 is 16 residues long. V was clipped by 0 bases and J by 2 bases; unmatched bases: 5. CDR3 loop: CSARDQNRGTNEKLFF. CDR3 nucleotides: TGCAGTGCTAGAGATCAGAACAGGGGGACTAATGAAAAACTGTTTTTT.

In this sample, this clonotype turned up a few times. The chain recombines TRBV5-6 with TRBJ2-5; tentatively, D is TRBD1 (6 bases). CDR3 length: 16 residues. The V end was cut by 0 bases, the J end by 5 bases, with 17 bases between. Germline assignment: CDR1 SGHDT and CDR2 YYEEEE. The CDR3 DNA reads TGTGCCAGCAGCTTGGGCCCTCACAGGGCTTTGGAGACCCAGTACTTC. It is translated as CASSLGPHRALETQYF.

The V and J genes are TRBV6-1 and TRBJ1-2; D is undetermined. Germline V gene lookup returns CDR1 MNHNS and CDR2 SASEGT. The CDR3 has 17 residues. Trimming removed 10 bases from V and 8 bases from J, with 32 bases in between. CDR3 amino acids: CATFGRVWKGERRGYTF. The CDR3 DNA is TGTGCCACCTTCGGGAGGGTTTGGAAAGGTGAGAGACGCGGCTACACCTTC.

This clonotype was counted many times. The rearrangement joins TRBV28 to TRBJ2-5; no clear D. Germline CDR1 is MDHEN and CDR2 is SYDVKM. V lost 5 bases to trimming and J lost 2 bases, with 9 bases between them. The CDR3 spans 13 residues. In nucleotides, the CDR3 is TGTGCCAGCAGTCCAGGTGATCAAGAGACCCAGTACTTC. It codes for CASSPGDQETQYF.

The chain couples TRBV4-2 to TRBJ2-2; tentatively, D is TRBD1 (5 bases). Trimming pared 1 base from V and 5 bases from J, leaving 17 bases between. This CDR3 comprises 17 residues. The germline CDR1 and CDR2 sequences are LGHNA and YNFKEQ. CDR3 coding DNA: TGTGCCAGCAGCCAAGGACCTGTCGTCAGGGAAACCGGGGAGCTGTTTTTT. Translating it yields CASSQGPVVRETGELFF.

This chain links TRBV7-3 with TRBJ2-1; 12 positions agree with TRBD2. Germline assignment: CDR1 SGHTA and CDR2 FQGTGA. The CDR3 runs to 15 residues. V lost 5 bases, J lost 5 bases, and 4 bases stayed unmatched. CDR3 residues: CASSLTSGSHNEQFF. The CDR3, as DNA: TGTGCCAGCAGCCTGACTAGCGGGAGCCACAATGAGCAGTTCTTC.

This clonotype was recorded many times. The chain recombines TRBV2 with TRBJ1-2; the D is unclear. This CDR3 comprises 14 residues. Germline V gives CDR1 SNHLY, CDR2 FYNNEI. Between the trimmed V and J ends, which lost 0 bases and 4 bases, there was a span of 9 bases. The DNA for the CDR3 is TGTGCCAGCAGTGAAGCGTTGGAAAGCTATGGCTACACCTTC. This encodes CASSEALESYGYTF.

This clonotype was picked up many times. The chain recombines TRBV3-1 with TRBJ2-7; 13 bases line up with TRBD2. Per germline, CDR1 LGHDT and CDR2 YNNKEL (reference sequence). After removal of 1 base from V and 5 bases from J, the junction contained 2 bases not matched to a gene. The CDR3 length is 15 residues. The CDR3 DNA follows: TGTGCCAGCAGCCAAGGGACTAGCGGGAGTAACGAGCAGTACTTC. Translated, it gives CASSQGTSGSNEQYF.

The genes are TRBV29-1 and TRBJ2-2; D is ambiguous. Trimming stripped 7 bases from V and 6 bases from J, with 12 bases between. CDR1 SQVTM and CDR2 ANQGSEA come from the germline V gene. The CDR3 length is 12 residues. The CDR3 reads CSGTLGPGELFF. As DNA, the CDR3 is TGCAGCGGGACCCTTGGTCCCGGGGAGCTGTTTTTT.

This rearrangement joins TRBV7-2 to TRBJ2-4; 10 bases agree with TRBD2. CDR3 length: 18 amino acids. In germline, CDR1 is SGHTA, CDR2 FQGNSA. V lost 5 bases to trimming and J lost 2 bases; unmatched junction nucleotides: 12. Here the CDR3 reads CASSLTASGSRTKNIQYF. DNA for the CDR3: TGTGCCAGCAGCCTAACGGCTAGCGGGAGTAGGACCAAAAACATTCAGTACTTC.

The rearrangement joins TRBV5-5 to TRBJ1-6; D not certain. V gave up 2 bases and J gave up 7 bases, with 7 bases separating them. This CDR3 is built from 13 residues. Germline CDR1 and CDR2: SGHKS and YYEKEE (reference sequence). CDR3 residues: CASSFSRNSPLHF. Here the CDR3 DNA reads TGTGCCAGCAGCTTCTCCCGGAATTCACCCCTCCACTTT.

This clonotype was detected many times. This chain connects TRBV11-3 to TRBJ2-3; the match to TRBD2 covers 11 bases. The CDR3 loop spans 16 amino acids. The germline CDR1 and CDR2 sequences are SGHNT and YENEEA. The J segment lost 3 bases and the V segment lost 5 bases, leaving 7 bases of the junction unmatched. CDR3 sequence: CASSTTSGRGTDTQYF. DNA for the CDR3: TGTGCCAGCAGCACTACTAGCGGGAGAGGGACAGATACGCAGTATTTT.

This clonotype was picked up many times. The J gene is TRBJ1-5, the V gene TRBV3-1, with 11 bases that match TRBD1. After removal of 5 bases from V and 5 bases from J, the junction contained 2 bases not matched to a gene. The length of the CDR3 is 14 residues. Germline-derived CDR1 and CDR2 are LGHDT and YNNKEL (reference sequence). The CDR3 sequence: CASSGTGGDQPQHF. The CDR3 nucleotides read TGTGCCAGCAGCGGGACAGGGGGGGATCAGCCCCAGCATTTT. The full variable domain, its missing parts supplied by reference TRBV3-1 and TRBJ1-5, is DTAVSQTPKYLVTQMGNDKSIKCEQNLGHDTMYWYKQDSKKFLKIMFSYNNKELIINETVPNRFSPKSPDKAHLNLHINSLELGDSAVYFCASSGTGGDQPQHFGDGTRLSIL.

The table lists this clonotype with many counts. V and J are TRBV20-1 and TRBJ2-1; 7 nucleotides match TRBD2. Losses at the gene ends were 3 bases for V and 4 bases for J; bases not matched to a gene: 6. Germline CDR1 is DFQATT and CDR2 is SNEGSKA (reference sequence). This CDR3 comprises 14 residues. In DNA form, the CDR3 reads TGCAGTGCTAGTTTAACCGGGAGGTACAATGAGCAGTTCTTC. It translates to CSASLTGRYNEQFF.

This clonotype was counted many times. The chain links TRBV20-1 to TRBJ1-1; 8 nucleotides line up with TRBD1. The CDR3 loop spans 16 amino acids. With 6 bases clipped from V and 1 base from J, the junction kept 13 bases outside the gene matches. Germline V lookup: CDR1 DFQATT, CDR2 SNEGSKA (reference sequence). DNA for the CDR3: TGCAGTGCGGCCGAGGACAGGGCCTTCACGAACACTGAAGCTTTCTTT. As protein: CSAAEDRAFTNTEAFF.

This clonotype came up many times. The chain uses TRBV11-2 and TRBJ2-1, with D possibly called TRBD1 or TRBD2 (5 bases each). The CDR3 spans 15 residues. V lost 4 bases to trimming and J lost 6 bases, with 16 bases between them. The V gene's germline CDR1 is SGHAT and CDR2 FQNNGV. The CDR3 spells CASSSLRDRGNEQFF. Written as DNA, the CDR3 is TGTGCCAGCAGCTCCCTCCGGGATAGGGGCAATGAGCAGTTCTTC.

With respect to this clonotype: This may be a read error: a much more frequent sequence differs by one nucleotide. The chain joins TRBV28 to TRBJ1-2; D not certain. CDR3 size: 12 residues. From germline, CDR1 is MDHEN and CDR2 SYDVKM. V gave up 10 bases and J gave up 3 bases, with 12 bases separating them. The DNA of the CDR3 is TGTGCCACCATCCTCGTTTACTATGGCTACACCTTC. Translated, it gives CATILVYYGYTF.

The chain uses TRBV3-2 and TRBJ2-7. TRBV3-2 is reported as a pseudogene. The CDR3 sequence is 13 residues long. The CDR3 DNA reads TGTGCCAGCAGCCGAGGGGGTCGAGCCGAGCAGTACTTC. It encodes CASSRGGRAEQYF.

This clonotype occurred many times. This sequence joins TRBV18 and TRBJ2-1, with D unclear. Germline assignment: CDR1 KGHSH and CDR2 LQKENI. With 4 bases removed from V and 4 bases from J, the gap between germline ends came to 11 bases. The CDR3 is made up of 14 amino acids. CDR3 DNA: TGTGCCAGCTCACTACCGGGCCTTTACAATGAGCAGTTCTTC. Amino acids: CASSLPGLYNEQFF.

This clonotype came up a few times. The V and J genes are TRBV4-1 and TRBJ1-1; D uncertain. The CDR3 runs 15 residues. V was cut by 1 base and J by 4 bases, with 13 bases left in between. Germline loops: CDR1 MGHRA, CDR2 YSYEKL. The CDR3 protein is CASSQGRQRGTEAFF. As DNA, the CDR3 is TGCGCCAGCAGCCAAGGCCGCCAGAGAGGCACTGAAGCTTTCTTT.

This clonotype was counted ten times or more. This chain connects TRBV15 to TRBJ2-2; unclear D gene. CDR3 length: 14 residues. Per the germline V gene, CDR1 is LNHNV and CDR2 is YYDKDF (reference sequence). With 5 bases removed from V and 0 bases from J, the gap between germline ends came to 7 bases. CDR3: CATSPGPNTGELFF. In DNA, the CDR3 is TGTGCCACCAGCCCAGGACCGAACACCGGGGAGCTGTTTTTT.

This clonotype was counted ten times or more. The chain employs TRBV6-6 and TRBJ2-7, with TRBD2 identical over 15 bases. Germline-derived CDR1 and CDR2 are MNHNY and SVGAGI (reference sequence). J was trimmed by 0 bases and V by 2 bases; bases with no gene match: 8. The CDR3 length is 19 residues. The CDR3 DNA reads TGTGCCAGCAGTTACACCGGGACTAGCGGGAGGTCTAGCTCCTACGAGCAGTACTTC. Protein product: CASSYTGTSGRSSSYEQYF.

The V call is TRBV20-1, the J call TRBJ2-2; a possible D gene is TRBD2 (6 bases). V was cut by 0 bases and J by 2 bases, with 13 bases left in between. The CDR3 is 16 amino acids. CDR1 and CDR2 from the germline V gene are DFQATT and SNEGSKA (reference sequence). CDR3 sequence reads: CSARDFNSGNTGELFF. In DNA form, the CDR3 reads TGCAGTGCTAGAGACTTTAATAGCGGTAACACCGGGGAGCTGTTTTTT.

This clonotype has a handful of counts. One base away lies a much larger clone, so this may be a sequencing read error. This sequence joins TRBV20-1 and TRBJ2-1; D unresolved. The end of the DNA aligns better with TRBJ2-7, so the J call may be wrong. This CDR3 has 16 residues. The germline V gene encodes CDR1 DFQATT and CDR2 SNEGSKA (reference sequence). The CDR3 protein is CSARDFRFSSYNEQYF. CDR3 nucleotide sequence: TGCAGTGCTAGAGATTTTAGATTTAGCTCCTACAATGAGCAGTACTTC.

This clonotype was recorded at least ten times. V is TRBV28 and J is TRBJ1-2; D might be TRBD1 (6 bases). The V end was cut by 10 bases, the J end by 4 bases, with 16 bases between. Germline V gives CDR1 MDHEN, CDR2 SYDVKM. The CDR3 extends over 13 amino acids. CDR3 nucleotide sequence: TGTGCCATAACGGACAGAGGTAGCTATGGCTACACCTTC. This codes for CAITDRGSYGYTF.

There are many counts of this clonotype. This chain joins TRBV6-1 and TRBJ2-1; 10 bases are a match to TRBD1. The V segment lost 2 bases and the J segment 3 bases; nucleotides outside the gene matches: 10. The CDR3 runs to 18 residues. CDR1 is MNHNS, CDR2 SASEGT, per germline. The CDR3 sequence: CASSEWGQGSFIYNEQFF. DNA for the CDR3: TGTGCCAGCAGTGAATGGGGACAGGGGTCATTTATCTACAATGAGCAGTTCTTC.

This clonotype was observed a few times. This chain connects TRBV14 to TRBJ1-4, with 11 bases matching TRBD1. Germline V gives CDR1 SGHDN, CDR2 FVKESK. The junction had 8 bases not matched to a gene; V was cut back by 6 bases and J by 5 bases. This CDR3 spans 16 amino acids. CDR3: CASSSRGQGANEKLFF. CDR3 sequence (DNA): TGTGCCAGCAGTTCCCGCGGACAGGGGGCAAATGAAAAACTGTTTTTT.

This clonotype was detected ten times or more. The chain uses TRBV2 and TRBJ1-5; D gene unclear. CDR1 and CDR2 (germline): SNHLY, FYNNEI. V was trimmed by 6 bases and J by 0 bases, leaving 9 bases between them. There are 14 residues in the CDR3. CDR3 protein: CASRDFYSNQPQHF. The CDR3 nucleotides read TGTGCCAGCAGGGACTTTTATAGCAATCAGCCCCAGCATTTT.

This clonotype was observed a handful of times. The V gene is TRBV30, the J gene TRBJ2-2, with D hard to call. The germline CDR1 and CDR2 sequences are GTSNPN and SVGIG (reference sequence). The CDR3 is 16 residues long. Trimming left V 3 bases short and J 2 bases short, with 16 bases between. Here the CDR3 reads CAWRMLEFANTGELFF. The CDR3 DNA follows: TGTGCCTGGAGGATGCTTGAATTTGCCAACACCGGGGAGCTGTTTTTT.